Listed here is a single T cell receptor beta chain. What it binds is unknown. The sample originates from a study of T cell responses to AZD1222 COVID-19 vaccine. In the study overall: Second-dose timings of about 4 or about 12 weeks were pooled.

The CDR3 runs to 11 residues. Trimming pared 5 bases from V and 4 bases from J, leaving 5 bases between. Study-wide points: Baseline seropositives among AZD1222 recipients totaled only 5 to 7.

The protocol was immunoSEQ multiplex PCR, while the TCRdb copy is restricted to in-frame clones and leaves out a portion. The sample lists over 150,000 clones, over 80% occurring once. Specimen: peripheral blood, collected on day 0 of AZD1222 vaccination. The rearrangement uses TRBV12-3 or TRBV12-4 and TRBJ1-2; D gene unclear. The sequence was obtained from an adult in good health. The CDR3 DNA sequence: TGTGCCAGCAGTACTATCTATGGCTACACCTTC. This gives the protein CASSTIYGYTF.